The 16 T cell receptor beta chains below all came from one sample that was sequenced in a study of blood T cell repertoires in COVID-19. The method was immunoSEQ multiplex PCR; TCRdb's version includes in-frame clones alone and lacks a portion of them. The data hold around 140,000 clones, with roughly 91% observed a single time. Sequenced sample: peripheral blood. Every receptor here comes from a man aged 55 to 69 with active or convalescent COVID-19.

The V and J genes are TRBV7-2 and TRBJ1-5; the D gene is possibly TRBD1 (6 bases). Germline values: CDR1 SGHTA, CDR2 FQGNSA. V was clipped by 1 base and J by 4 bases, with 11 bases between them. The CDR3 extends over 15 amino acids. CDR3 region: CASSLVGTTNQPQHF. CDR3 bases: TGTGCCAGCAGCTTAGTGGGGACAACTAATCAGCCCCAGCATTTT.

The rearrangement links TRBV6-5 to TRBJ1-4; no firm D call. The CDR3 runs to 14 residues. V lost 6 bases to trimming and J lost 5 bases, with 13 bases between them. In germline, CDR1 is MNHEY, CDR2 SVGAGI. In DNA form, the CDR3 reads TGTGCCAGCAGCAAAGGTGGCAGGAATGAAAAACTGTTTTTT. It codes for CASSKGGRNEKLFF.

The chain joins TRBV3-1 (or the pseudogene TRBV3-2) to TRBJ2-7, with 8 bases matching TRBD2. The V segment lost 5 bases and the J segment 5 bases; nucleotides outside the gene matches: 8. CDR3 size: 14 residues. Germline values: CDR1 LGHDT, CDR2 YNNKEL (reference sequence). The CDR3 DNA is TGTGCCAGCAGCGAGACTAGCGAACGCGACGAGCAGTACTTC. It yields the protein CASSETSERDEQYF.

The chain joins TRBV7-6 to TRBJ2-1; 7 bases match TRBD2. V lost 3 bases to trimming and J lost 0 bases; unmatched junction nucleotides: 2. CDR3 length: 15 amino acids. Germline assignment: CDR1 SGHVS and CDR2 FNYEAQ. The CDR3 spells CASSFGGSSYNEQFF. DNA of the CDR3: TGTGCCAGCAGCTTCGGGGGGAGCTCCTACAATGAGCAGTTCTTC.

Concerning this clone: Different DNA sequences within this sample yield the same CDR3. V gene TRBV28 combines with J gene TRBJ2-2, with D perhaps matching TRBD1 (6 bases). V was trimmed by 6 bases and J by 2 bases, leaving 7 bases between them. Germline assignment: CDR1 MDHEN and CDR2 SYDVKM. The CDR3 length is 13 residues. The CDR3 DNA is TGTGCCAGCAGGGACAGAAACACCGGGGAGCTGTTTTTT. Its protein product is CASRDRNTGELFF.

CDR3 DNA sequence: TGTGCCAGCAGCCAACAGGACAGGGAAAGAAACACCATATATTTT. Translation: CASSQQDRERNTIYF. The genes are TRBV4-2 and TRBJ1-3; 8 bases line up with TRBD1. This CDR3 region has 15 residues. Unmatched junction bases numbered 5, after V lost 2 bases and J lost 5 bases. Germline V gene lookup returns CDR1 LGHNA and CDR2 YNFKEQ.

The V gene is TRBV7-2, the J gene TRBJ1-2, with 7 bases fitting TRBD1. This CDR3 comprises 15 residues. V trimming: 5 bases; J trimming: 7 bases; junction bases outside the gene matches: 13. The germline V gene has CDR1 SGHTA and CDR2 FQGNSA. The chain's CDR3 is CASSQNTGASGGYTF. For the CDR3, the DNA is TGTGCCAGCAGCCAAAATACAGGGGCCTCCGGTGGCTACACCTTC.

This chain joins TRBV5-4 and TRBJ2-7; 7 positions match TRBD2. Germline values: CDR1 SGHNT, CDR2 YYREEE (reference sequence). Trimming at V came to 5 bases and at J to 6 bases, leaving 14 bases not matched to a gene. CDR3 length: 15 amino acids. The CDR3 sequence is CASREGSSGEGEQYF. The CDR3, as DNA: TGTGCCAGCAGGGAGGGGTCTAGCGGAGAGGGCGAGCAGTACTTC.

The chain is built from TRBV3-1 (or the pseudogene TRBV3-2) and TRBJ2-5, with TRBD2 identical over 7 bases. The CDR3 runs to 13 residues. CDR1 is LGHDT and CDR2 is YNNKEL in the germline V gene (reference sequence). The ends lost 3 bases at V and 5 bases at J; junction bases unmatched: 3. CDR3 nucleotides: TGTGCCAGCAGCCAGAACGGGGGGGAGACCCAGTACTTC. It is translated as CASSQNGGETQYF.

V is TRBV5-3 and J is TRBJ2-4, with a possible D match to TRBD2 (5 bases). TRBV5-3 is given ORF status, its function remaining uncertain. V lost 2 bases and J 1 base, leaving 16 bases between the germline ends. The CDR3 is made up of 17 amino acids. The CDR3 DNA reads as TGTGCCAGAAGCTTTACCGGACGCTGCGGGGCCAAAAACATTCAGTACTTC. Its translation is CARSFTGRCGAKNIQYF.

By proportion, this clone is medium-sized. The J gene is TRBJ2-7, the V gene TRBV6-5; D might be TRBD2 (5 bases). The germline V gene encodes CDR1 MNHEY and CDR2 SVGAGI. The CDR3 runs to 15 residues. V was shortened by 0 bases and J by 0 bases, with 9 bases between the two germline ends. CDR3 DNA: TGTGCCAGCAGTTACTCTGGGGAGAGCTCCTACGAGCAGTACTTC. This gives the protein CASSYSGESSYEQYF.

This clone was recorded once. V and J are TRBV28 and TRBJ1-2; no firm D call. The CDR3 extends over 12 amino acids. Germline values: CDR1 MDHEN, CDR2 SYDVKM. The germline V and J ends were trimmed by 6 bases and 4 bases, with 9 bases remaining between them. The CDR3 bases are TGTGCCAGCAGCTCGCTATCCTATGGCTACACCTTC. Its protein is CASSSLSYGYTF.

This clone was detected only once. This chain connects TRBV19 to TRBJ1-1, with TRBD1 as a possible D gene (6 bases). The germline V and J ends were trimmed by 0 bases and 2 bases, with 16 bases remaining between them. Germline assignment: CDR1 LNHDA and CDR2 SQIVND (reference sequence). The CDR3 consists of 17 residues. The chain's CDR3 is CASSIDFGTGSNTEAFF. DNA for the CDR3: TGTGCCAGTAGTATAGATTTCGGCACAGGGAGCAACACTGAAGCTTTCTTT.

The chain joins TRBV11-3 to TRBJ2-1; 8 nucleotides line up with TRBD1. This CDR3 region has 16 residues. The J segment lost 7 bases and the V segment lost 0 bases, leaving 8 bases of the junction unmatched. Germline lookup yields CDR1 SGHNT and CDR2 YENEEA. The CDR3 is CASSLESEQGENEQFF. For the CDR3, the DNA is TGTGCCAGCAGCTTAGAATCTGAACAGGGGGAAAATGAGCAGTTCTTC.

This clone showed up just a few times. The chain links TRBV7-2 to TRBJ1-2, with 9 bases that match TRBD1. V dropped 1 base and J dropped 14; count of bases not matched to a gene: 14. CDR3 size: 15 residues. CDR1 is SGHTA, CDR2 FQGNSA, per germline. The CDR3 nucleotides are TGTGCCAGCAGCTTAGGGGGACAGGGAAAGGCTGGGGATACCTTC. Its protein product is CASSLGGQGKAGDTF. Using reference TRBV7-2 and TRBJ1-2 for the parts outside the CDR3, the full variable domain is GAGVSQSPSNKVTEKGKDVELRCDPISGHTALYWYRQSLGQGLEFLIYFQGNSAPDKSGLPSDRFSAERTGGSVSTLTIQRTQQEDSAVYLCASSLGGQGKAGDTFGSGTRLTVV.

The rearrangement links TRBV4-2 to TRBJ2-7; D is unresolved. V was cut by 1 base and J by 3 bases, with 16 bases left in between. The length of the CDR3 is 16 residues. Germline V gives CDR1 LGHNA, CDR2 YNFKEQ. CDR3 protein: CASSQGSTVLVYEQYF. CDR3 bases: TGTGCCAGCAGCCAAGGTTCTACGGTTTTGGTCTACGAGCAGTACTTC.